This record covers a single T cell receptor beta chain. A much larger clonotype is one base distant, so this may be a read error. The CDR3 has 15 amino acids. Germline V gene sequence: CDR1 KGHSH, CDR2 LQKENI. V lost 0 bases, J lost 1 base, and 0 bases stayed unmatched. This record comes from a study of glioma-infiltrating T cells. TCR alpha and beta CDR3 regions were amplified from RNA using iRepertoire nested multiplex PCR. Each CDR3 protein gets one entry after TCRdb re-called the multiplex PCR reads with MiXCR. The table includes 95,000 to 150,000 distinct CDR3 sequences, roughly 25% detected once.

This rearrangement joins TRBV18 to TRBJ2-1; 7 positions match TRBD2. The clonotype originates from a human donor with low-grade glioma or glioblastoma, undergoing nonglioma brain surgery, or in good health (not recorded which). Sequencing was performed on glioma tissue, nonneoplastic brain tissue, or PBMCs (not recorded which). For the CDR3, the DNA is TGTGCCAGCTCACCACCGGGAGGGTCCTACAATGAGCAGTTCTTC. Translation: CASSPPGGSYNEQFF.